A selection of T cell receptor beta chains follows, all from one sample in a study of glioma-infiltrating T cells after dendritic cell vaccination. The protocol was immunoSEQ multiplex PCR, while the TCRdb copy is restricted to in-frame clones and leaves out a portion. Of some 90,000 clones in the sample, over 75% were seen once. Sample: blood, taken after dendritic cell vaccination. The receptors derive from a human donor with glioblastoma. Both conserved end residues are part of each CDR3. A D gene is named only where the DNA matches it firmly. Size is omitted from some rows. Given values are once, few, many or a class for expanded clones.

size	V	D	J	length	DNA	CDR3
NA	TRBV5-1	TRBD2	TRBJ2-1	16	TGCGCCAGCAGCTTTGAAGGACTAGCGGGTGGGGGTGAGCAGTTCTTC	CASSFEGLAGGGEQFF
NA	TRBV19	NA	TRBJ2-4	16	TGTGCCAGTAGTATAGATGCGGTGCTAGCCAAAAACATTCAGTACTTC	CASSIDAVLAKNIQYF
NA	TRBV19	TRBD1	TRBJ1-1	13	TGTGCCAGTAGTCCCAGGACAGGGGGCGAAGCTTTCTTT	CASSPRTGGEAFF
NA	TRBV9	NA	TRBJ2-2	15	TGTGCCAGCAGCCAGGACAGCCGGAACACCGGGGAGCTGTTTTTT	CASSQDSRNTGELFF
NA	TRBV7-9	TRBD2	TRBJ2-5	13	TGTGCCAGCAGCCGAGGACTAGGAGAGACCCAGTACTTC	CASSRGLGETQYF
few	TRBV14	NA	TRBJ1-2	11	TGTGCCAGCAGCCAAGTTGGCGGCTACACCTTC	CASSQVGGYTF
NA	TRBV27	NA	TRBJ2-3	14	TGTGCCAGCAGCATCGACAGGCTCACAGATACGCAGTATTTT	CASSIDRLTDTQYF
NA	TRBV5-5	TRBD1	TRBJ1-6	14	TGTGCCAGCAGCCGGGACAGGGTAGATTCACCCCTCCACTTT	CASSRDRVDSPLHF
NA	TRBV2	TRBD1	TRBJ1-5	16	TGTGCCAGCACGGAACGGAGGGGGCAGGTCAATCATCCCCAGCATTTT	CASTERRGQVNHPQHF
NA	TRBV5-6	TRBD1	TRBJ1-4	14	TGTGCCAGCAGCTTATTCGCAGGGGGCGGAAAACTGTTTTTT	CASSLFAGGGKLFF
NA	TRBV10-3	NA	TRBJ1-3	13	TGTGCCATCAACGCGGGGACTGGAAACACCATATATTTT	CAINAGTGNTIYF
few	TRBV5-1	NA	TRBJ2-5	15	TGCGCCAGCAGCTTAACTAGGCGGGCGGAAGAGACCCAGTACTTC	CASSLTRRAEETQYF
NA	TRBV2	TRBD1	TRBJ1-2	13	TGTGCCAGCAGTGAGGACAGGGCCACTGGCTACACCTTC	CASSEDRATGYTF
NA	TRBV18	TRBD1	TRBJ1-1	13	TGTGCCAGCTCACCACCGGGACAGGGCTTTGCTTTCTTT	CASSPPGQGFAFF
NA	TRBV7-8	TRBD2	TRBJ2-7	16	TGTGCCAGCAGCTTGGAACTAGCGGGGGCGATCGACGAGCAGTACTTC	CASSLELAGAIDEQYF
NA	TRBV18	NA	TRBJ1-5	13	TGTGCCAGCTCACAAGTAGATTATCAGCCCCAGCATTTT	CASSQVDYQPQHF
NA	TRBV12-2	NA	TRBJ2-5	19	TGTGCAAGTCGCTTAAGCGCGGGACTAGCGGGAGGCATACAAGAGACCCAGTACTTC	CASRLSAGLAGGIQETQYF
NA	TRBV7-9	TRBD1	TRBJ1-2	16	TGTGCCAGCAGCTTATTAACGCAGGGGGCCAGAGATGGCTACACCTTC	CASSLLTQGARDGYTF
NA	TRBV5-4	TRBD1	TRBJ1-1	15	TGTGCCAGCAGCTTGGGGGGACAGGGGCGCACTGAAGCTTTCTTT	CASSLGGQGRTEAFF
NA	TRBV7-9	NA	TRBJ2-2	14	TGTGCCAGCAGCTTAACTAGTTACACCGGGGAGCTGTTTTTT	CASSLTSYTGELFF
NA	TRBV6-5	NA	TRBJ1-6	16	TGTGCCAGCAGTTACTCCCAGGGCGTAGCTAATTCACCCCTCCACTTT	CASSYSQGVANSPLHF
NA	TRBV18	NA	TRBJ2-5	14	TGTGCCAGCTCACCAGGGACAACTCAAGAGACCCAGTACTTC	CASSPGTTQETQYF
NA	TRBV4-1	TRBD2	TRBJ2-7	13	TGCGCCAGCAGCCCTCTGACTAGCTGGGAGCAGTACTTC	CASSPLTSWEQYF
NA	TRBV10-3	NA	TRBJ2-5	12	TGTGCCATCAGTGAGGTCCGGGAGACCCAGTACTTC	CAISEVRETQYF
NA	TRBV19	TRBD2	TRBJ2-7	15	TGTGCCAGTAGTCGACTAGCGGGGGCGACCCACGAGCAGTACTTC	CASSRLAGATHEQYF
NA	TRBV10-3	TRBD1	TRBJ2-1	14	TGTGCCACCGCACAGGGGGCGTCATCATATGAGCAGTTCTTC	CATAQGASSYEQFF
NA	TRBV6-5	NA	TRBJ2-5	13	TGTGCCAGCAATCGGCAGCCAGGAGGGGCCCAGTACTTC	CASNRQPGGAQYF
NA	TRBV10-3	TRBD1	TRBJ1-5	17	TGTGCCATCAGTGAGTCGACAGGGAACGAGAGAAATCAGCCCCAGCATTTT	CAISESTGNERNQPQHF
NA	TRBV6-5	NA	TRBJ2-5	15	TGTGCCAGCAGTTACTCGATACCCGCGGGGGAGACCCAGTACTTC	CASSYSIPAGETQYF
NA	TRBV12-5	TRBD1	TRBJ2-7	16	TGTGCTAGTACCCGAGGGAAGGGACAGGAGTCCTACGAGCAGTACTTC	CASTRGKGQESYEQYF
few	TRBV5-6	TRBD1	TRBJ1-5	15	TGTGCCAGCAGCTTGGCCGGGACAGGGGATCAGCCCCAGCATTTT	CASSLAGTGDQPQHF
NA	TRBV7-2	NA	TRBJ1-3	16	TGTGCCAGCAGCTTATTTATAGGAGCCTCTGGAAACACCATATATTTT	CASSLFIGASGNTIYF
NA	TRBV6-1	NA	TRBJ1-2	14	TGTGCCAGCAGTGGTGGCAGTTCGAACTATGGCTACACCTTC	CASSGGSSNYGYTF
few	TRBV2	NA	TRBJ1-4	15	TGTGCCAGCAGAACAGTGGGGGGGAGTAATGAAAAACTGTTTTTT	CASRTVGGSNEKLFF
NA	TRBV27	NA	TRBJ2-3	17	TGTGCCAGTAGCATACAAAAACAGTGGGGCAGGGCAGATACGCAGTATTTT	CASSIQKQWGRADTQYF
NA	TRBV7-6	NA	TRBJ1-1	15	TGTGCCAGCAGCTTAAGTCCGGGGATGAACACTGAAGCTTTCTTT	CASSLSPGMNTEAFF
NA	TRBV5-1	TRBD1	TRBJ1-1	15	TGCGCCAGCAGCTTGGCGCTAAGGGGGCAGGCGGGGGCTTTCTTT	CASSLALRGQAGAFF
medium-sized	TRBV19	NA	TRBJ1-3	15	TGTGCCAGTACCTCCGGGAGGGTTTACGGAAACACCATATATTTT	CASTSGRVYGNTIYF
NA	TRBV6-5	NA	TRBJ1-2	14	TGTGCCAGCAAACAAACCGGACAAGACTATGGCTACACCTTC	CASKQTGQDYGYTF
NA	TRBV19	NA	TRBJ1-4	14	TGTGCCACAACCTATGGCCTTGAGGGTGAAAAACTGTTTTTT	CATTYGLEGEKLFF
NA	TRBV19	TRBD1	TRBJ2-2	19	TGTGCCAGTAGTGGACAGGTCACCGGTGGTCTTTCTCATTCCGGGGAGCTGTTTTTT	CASSGQVTGGLSHSGELFF
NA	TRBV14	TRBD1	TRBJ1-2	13	TGTGCCAGCAGCGCCCGGACAGGGGATGGCTACACCTTC	CASSARTGDGYTF
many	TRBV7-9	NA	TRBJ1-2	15	TGTGCCAGCAGCCCCCACCCCAGGTCCTTCTATGGCTACACCTTC	CASSPHPRSFYGYTF
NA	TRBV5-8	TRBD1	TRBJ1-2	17	TGTGCCAGCAGCCCGATGGGGCAGGGGGCTTCGGGCTATGGCTACACCTTC	CASSPMGQGASGYGYTF